This T cell receptor beta chain emerged from a study of blood T cell repertoires in COVID-19. Study summary: In each case, the material was cDNA or gDNA derived from T cells, B-cell-depleted T cells, or PBMCs.

This clone was counted a single time. The assay was immunoSEQ multiplex PCR, and TCRdb's table has in-frame clones only and misses some. The sample lists roughly 250,000 clones, approximately 83% occurring once. The CDR3 length is 15 residues. The V and J ends lost 3 bases and 2 bases respectively, with 11 bases between them. Germline CDR1 SGHNT, CDR2 YYREEE (reference sequence). The chain employs TRBV5-4 and TRBJ1-4; D perhaps matches TRBD1 (5 bases). Sequencing was performed on peripheral blood. This TCR was recovered from a woman older than 75 with acute or convalescent COVID-19. The CDR3 DNA reads as TGTGCCAGCAGCTCGGGGGGATCGACTAATGAAAAACTGTTTTTT. This translates into CASSSGGSTNEKLFF.